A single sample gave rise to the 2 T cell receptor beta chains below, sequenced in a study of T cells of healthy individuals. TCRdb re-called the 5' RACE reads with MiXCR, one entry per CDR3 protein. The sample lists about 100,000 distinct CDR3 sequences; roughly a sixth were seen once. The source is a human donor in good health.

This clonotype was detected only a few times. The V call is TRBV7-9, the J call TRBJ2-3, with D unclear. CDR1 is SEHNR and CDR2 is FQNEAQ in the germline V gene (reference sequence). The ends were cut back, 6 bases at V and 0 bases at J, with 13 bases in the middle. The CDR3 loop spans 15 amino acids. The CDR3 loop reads CASSNTTVSTDTQYF. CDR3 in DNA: TGTGCCAGCAGTAACACTACAGTTAGCACAGATACGCAGTATTTT.

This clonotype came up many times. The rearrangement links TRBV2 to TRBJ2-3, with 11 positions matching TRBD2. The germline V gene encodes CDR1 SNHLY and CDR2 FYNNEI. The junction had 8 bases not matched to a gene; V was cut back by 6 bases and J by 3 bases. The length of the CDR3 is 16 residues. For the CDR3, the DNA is TGTGCCAGCAGACCGGGACTAGCGGCGGGGACAGATACGCAGTATTTT. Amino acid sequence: CASRPGLAAGTDTQYF.